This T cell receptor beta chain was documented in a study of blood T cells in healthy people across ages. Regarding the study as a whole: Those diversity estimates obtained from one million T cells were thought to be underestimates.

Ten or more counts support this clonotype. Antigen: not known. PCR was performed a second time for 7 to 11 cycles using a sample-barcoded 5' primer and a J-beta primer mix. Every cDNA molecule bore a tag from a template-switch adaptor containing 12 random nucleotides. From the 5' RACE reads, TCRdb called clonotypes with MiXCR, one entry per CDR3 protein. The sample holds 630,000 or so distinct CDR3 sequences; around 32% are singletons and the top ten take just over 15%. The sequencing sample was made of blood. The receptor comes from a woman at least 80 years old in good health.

CDR3 bases: TGTGCCAGCAGCCAGAAAGGGGGCACTGAAGCTTTCTTT. Its protein product is CASSQKGGTEAFF. V gene TRBV9 combines with J gene TRBJ1-1; perhaps TRBD1 as D (6 bases). The germline V and J ends were trimmed by 4 bases and 4 bases, with 11 bases remaining between them. The CDR3 has 13 residues. CDR1 is SGDLS and CDR2 is YYNGEE in the germline V gene.